This T cell receptor (beta chain) was observed in a study of T cell responses to AZD1222 COVID-19 vaccine. Overall study findings and caveats: Scientists sampled the repertoires only once the peak T cell response had passed. Nearly half of unique spike-specific TCRs reportedly avoided B.1.351 and B.1.1.7 mutated regions. Seropositive at baseline were only a handful of AZD1222 recipients. CD4 TCRs covered the whole spike, strongest at regions 160-218 and 743-854.

J was trimmed by 4 bases and V by 10 bases; bases with no gene match: 10. There are 17 residues in the CDR3. Germline CDR1 SGHAT, CDR2 FQNNGV. This table comes from immunoSEQ multiplex PCR, and its TCRdb copy is limited to in-frame clones, with some not included. Counted here are 150,000 to 200,000 clones, 92% occurring once; the ten biggest clones make up more than 9%. As for this clone: Its antigen remains unknown.

Sequencing used peripheral blood, obtained on day 0 of AZD1222 vaccination. V and J are TRBV11-2 and TRBJ2-2; 15 nucleotides agree with TRBD2. The origin of this receptor is an adult in good health. The CDR3 region is CATSGTSGRRGTGELFF. The CDR3 nucleotides read TGTGCCACCTCCGGGACTAGCGGGAGGAGGGGCACCGGGGAGCTGTTTTTT.